Listed here is a single TCR beta chain. Its antigen is not known. Heparinised blood was drawn once per donor, averaging roughly 120 mL. This sample stems from a study of beta chain features in type 1 diabetes. Looked up from germline, CDR1 is SGHRS and CDR2 is YFSETQ. Between the trimmed V and J ends, which lost 0 bases and 0 bases, there was a span of 6 bases. The CDR3 loop spans 14 amino acids. All of the isolated RNA was reverse transcribed, so expressed TCRB transcripts were sequenced. Using immunoSEQ multiplex PCR, the repertoire was profiled, and TCRdb retains in-frame clones only, with some absent. The data contain 150,000 to 180,000 clones, roughly 8.1% of them seen just once; the ten biggest clones take up 0.55% to 0.65%. Study-wide results and limits: A moderate, significant TCRB CDR3 shortening appeared in type 1 diabetes across four CD4+ subsets. There were fewer insertions and more deletions at the VDJ junctions of type 1 diabetes patients. Any role of HLA type in TCRB rearrangement remained unresolved here.

The clonotype originates from a man aged 18 to 29 in good health. The chain employs TRBV5-1 and TRBJ1-2; D remains unclear. Sequenced input: central memory CD4+ T cells from blood. The CDR3 loop is CASSLDPANYGYTF. The CDR3 region has the DNA TGCGCCAGCAGCTTGGATCCAGCTAACTATGGCTACACCTTC.